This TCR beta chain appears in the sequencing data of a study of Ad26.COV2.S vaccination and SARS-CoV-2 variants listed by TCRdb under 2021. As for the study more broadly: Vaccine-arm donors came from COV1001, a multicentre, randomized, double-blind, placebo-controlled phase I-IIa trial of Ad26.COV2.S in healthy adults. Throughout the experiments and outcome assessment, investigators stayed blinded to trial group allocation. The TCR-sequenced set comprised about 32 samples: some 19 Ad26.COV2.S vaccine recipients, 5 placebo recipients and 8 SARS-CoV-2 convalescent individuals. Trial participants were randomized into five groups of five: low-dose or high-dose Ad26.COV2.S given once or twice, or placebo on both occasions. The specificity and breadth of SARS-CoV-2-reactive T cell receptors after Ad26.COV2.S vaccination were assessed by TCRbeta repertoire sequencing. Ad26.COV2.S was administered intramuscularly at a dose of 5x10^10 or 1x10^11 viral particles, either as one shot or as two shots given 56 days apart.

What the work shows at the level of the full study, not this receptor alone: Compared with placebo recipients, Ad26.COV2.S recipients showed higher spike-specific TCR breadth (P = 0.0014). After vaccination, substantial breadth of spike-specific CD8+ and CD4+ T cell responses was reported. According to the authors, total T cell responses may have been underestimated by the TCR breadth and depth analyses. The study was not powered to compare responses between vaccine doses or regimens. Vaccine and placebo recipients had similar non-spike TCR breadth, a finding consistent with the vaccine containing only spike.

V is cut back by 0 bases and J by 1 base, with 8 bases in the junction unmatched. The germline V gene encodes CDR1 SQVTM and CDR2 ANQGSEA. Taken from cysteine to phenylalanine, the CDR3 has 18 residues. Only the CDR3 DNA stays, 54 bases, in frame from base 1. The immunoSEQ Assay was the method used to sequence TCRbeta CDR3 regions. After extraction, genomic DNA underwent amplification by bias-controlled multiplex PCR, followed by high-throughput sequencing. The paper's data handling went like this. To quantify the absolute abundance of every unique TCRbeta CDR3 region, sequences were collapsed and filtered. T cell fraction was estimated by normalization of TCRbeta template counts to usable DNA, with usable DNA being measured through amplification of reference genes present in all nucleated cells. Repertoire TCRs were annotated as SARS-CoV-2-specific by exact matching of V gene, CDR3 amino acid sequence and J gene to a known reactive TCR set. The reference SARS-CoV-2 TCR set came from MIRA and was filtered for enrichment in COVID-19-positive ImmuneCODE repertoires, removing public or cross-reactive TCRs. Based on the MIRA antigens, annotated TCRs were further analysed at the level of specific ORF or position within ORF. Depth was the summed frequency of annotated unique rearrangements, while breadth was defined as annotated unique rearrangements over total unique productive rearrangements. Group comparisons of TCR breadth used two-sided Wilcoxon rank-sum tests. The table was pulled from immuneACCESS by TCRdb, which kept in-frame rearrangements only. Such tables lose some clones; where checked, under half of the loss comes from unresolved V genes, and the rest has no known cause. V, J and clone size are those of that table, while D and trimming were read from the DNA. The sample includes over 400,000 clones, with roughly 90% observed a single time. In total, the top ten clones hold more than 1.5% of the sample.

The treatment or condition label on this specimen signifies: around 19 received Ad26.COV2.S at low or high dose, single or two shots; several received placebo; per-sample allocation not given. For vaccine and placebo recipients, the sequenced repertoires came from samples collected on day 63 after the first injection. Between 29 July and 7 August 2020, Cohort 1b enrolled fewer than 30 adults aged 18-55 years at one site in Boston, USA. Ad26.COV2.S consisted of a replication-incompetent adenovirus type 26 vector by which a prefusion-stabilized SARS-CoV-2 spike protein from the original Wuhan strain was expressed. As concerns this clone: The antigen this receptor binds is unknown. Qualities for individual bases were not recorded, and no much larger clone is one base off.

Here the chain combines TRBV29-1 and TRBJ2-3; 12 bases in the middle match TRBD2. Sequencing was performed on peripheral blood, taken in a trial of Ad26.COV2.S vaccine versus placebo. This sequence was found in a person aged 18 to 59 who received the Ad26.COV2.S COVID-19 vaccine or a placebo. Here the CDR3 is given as CSVEDWPSGGAGTDTQYF. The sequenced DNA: TGCAGCGTTGAAGATTGGCCTAGCGGGGGGGCGGGCACAGATACGCAGTATTTT.